The TCR beta chain described here comes from a study of siplizumab effects on memory and regulatory T cells. This CDR3 region has 13 residues. Germline values: CDR1 LGHNA, CDR2 YSLEER. Losses at the gene ends were 1 base for V and 7 bases for J; bases not matched to a gene: 3. This table comes from immunoSEQ multiplex PCR, and its TCRdb copy is limited to in-frame clones, with some not included. The profile shows approximately 120,000 clones, about 94% of them singletons. The chain is built from TRBV4-3 and TRBJ1-2; 7 positions agree with TRBD1. This clonotype was obtained from a human donor in good health. Sequenced material: non-Treg CD4+ T cells sorted from blood. The CDR3 sequence: CASSQGQGIGYTF. DNA of the CDR3: TGCGCCAGCAGCCAAGGACAGGGAATTGGCTACACCTTC.